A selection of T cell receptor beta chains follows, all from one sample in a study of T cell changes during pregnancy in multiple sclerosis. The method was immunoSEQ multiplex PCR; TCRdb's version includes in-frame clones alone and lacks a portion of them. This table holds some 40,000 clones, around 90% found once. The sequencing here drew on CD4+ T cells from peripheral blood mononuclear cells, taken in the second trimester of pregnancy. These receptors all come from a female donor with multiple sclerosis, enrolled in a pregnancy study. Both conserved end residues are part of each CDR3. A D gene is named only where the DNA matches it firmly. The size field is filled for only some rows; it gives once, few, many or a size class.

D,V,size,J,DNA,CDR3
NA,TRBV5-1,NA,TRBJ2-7,TGCGCCAGCAGCTTGACTGACCAAGGCGGGGCGGAGTACTTC,CASSLTDQGGAEYF
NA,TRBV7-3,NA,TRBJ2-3,TGTGCCAGCAGCTTAGATCCAGCGGGACCCTCACAGGGTACGCAGTATTTT,CASSLDPAGPSQGTQYF
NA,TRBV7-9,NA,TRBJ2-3,TGTGCCAGCAGCTTAGTCGGTCACACAGATACGCAGTATTTT,CASSLVGHTDTQYF
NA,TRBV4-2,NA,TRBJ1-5,TGTGCCAGCAGCCAAGAGCCATCCGAACTTCAGCCCCAGCATTTT,CASSQEPSELQPQHF
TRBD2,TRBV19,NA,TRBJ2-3,TGTGCCAGCCGCTGGGGTAGCGGGAGGACAGATACGCAGTATTTT,CASRWGSGRTDTQYF
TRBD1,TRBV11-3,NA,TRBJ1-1,TGTGCCAGCACCATAGGCTCCAGGGGGACTGGGAACACTGAAGCTTTCTTT,CASTIGSRGTGNTEAFF
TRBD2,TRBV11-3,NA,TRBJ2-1,TGTGCCAGCAGTTCTAGCGGGAGTTCCTACAATGAGCAGTTCTTC,CASSSSGSSYNEQFF
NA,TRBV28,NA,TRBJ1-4,TGTGCCAGCACGGGGGGGGAGGTTGAAAAACTGTTTTTT,CASTGGEVEKLFF
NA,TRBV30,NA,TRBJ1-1,TGTGCCTGGAGTAAGTTACAGGGGAACACTGAAGCTTTCTTT,CAWSKLQGNTEAFF
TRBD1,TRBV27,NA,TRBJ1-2,TGTGCCAGCAGTTTGGGACAGGGGAAGATGGGGGGCTACACCTTC,CASSLGQGKMGGYTF
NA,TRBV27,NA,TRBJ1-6,TGTGCCAGCAGTTTAGGCCCAGGGGTGAATTCACCCCTCCACTTT,CASSLGPGVNSPLHF
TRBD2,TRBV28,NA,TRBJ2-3,TGTGCCAGCAGTTCCTCGGGACTAGCGGGCCTTATTGCCTCTAGCACAGATACGCAGTATTTT,CASSSSGLAGLIASSTDTQYF
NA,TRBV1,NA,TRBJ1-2,TGCACCAGCAGCCATAAGACAGGGGGCGAAAAGAACTATGGCTACACCTTC,CTSSHKTGGEKNYGYTF
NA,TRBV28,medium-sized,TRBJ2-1,TGTGCCAGCAGAGGGGCCTCCTACAATGAGCAGTTCTTC,CASRGASYNEQFF
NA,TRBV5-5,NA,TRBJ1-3,TGTGCCAGCAGCCCTAAGTCCTCTGGAAACACCATATATTTT,CASSPKSSGNTIYF
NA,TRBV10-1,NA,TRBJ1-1,TGCGCCAGCAGTTTTCGGTTAGCCCTCGGCCGAGCTTTCTTT,CASSFRLALGRAFF
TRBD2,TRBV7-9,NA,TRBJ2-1,TGTGCCAGCAGCTTCGTGGGAGGGGATGAGCAGTTCTTC,CASSFVGGDEQFF
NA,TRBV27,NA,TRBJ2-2,TGTGCCAGCAGTATATTCGGGACTCAAGACACCGGGGAGCTGTTTTTT,CASSIFGTQDTGELFF
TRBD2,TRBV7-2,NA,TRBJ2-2,TGTGCCAGCAGCTTATATAGCGGGAGCCCCAGGACCGGGGAGCTGTTTTTT,CASSLYSGSPRTGELFF
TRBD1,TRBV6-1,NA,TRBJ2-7,TGTGCCAGCAGTCACCAGACAGGGGGCAGCTACGAGCAGTACTTC,CASSHQTGGSYEQYF
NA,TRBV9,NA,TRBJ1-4,TGTGCCAGCAGCGTAGATCAGGCCAATGGTGAAAAACTGTTTTTT,CASSVDQANGEKLFF
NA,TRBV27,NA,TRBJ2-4,TGTGCCAGCAGTTTAAGCGGAGGAGCCAAAAACATTCAGTACTTC,CASSLSGGAKNIQYF
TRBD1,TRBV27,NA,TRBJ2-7,TGTGCCAGCAGTTTCGTCCAGGGGGCTGGGGAGCAGTACTTC,CASSFVQGAGEQYF
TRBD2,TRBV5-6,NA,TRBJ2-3,TGTGCCAGCAGCTTGCCCCGGGGGACTAGCGGGGGGTCGGATACGCAGTATTTT,CASSLPRGTSGGSDTQYF
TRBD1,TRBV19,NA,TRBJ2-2,TGTGCCAGTAGTATGAGATCGGGGACAGCGAACACCGGGGAGCTGTTTTTT,CASSMRSGTANTGELFF
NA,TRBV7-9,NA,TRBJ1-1,TGTGCCAGCAGCTTAGGGATGGGGCTAGGCACTGAAGCTTTCTTT,CASSLGMGLGTEAFF
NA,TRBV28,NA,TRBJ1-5,TGTGCCAGCTGGACAGTTAGCAATCAGCCCCAGCATTTT,CASWTVSNQPQHF
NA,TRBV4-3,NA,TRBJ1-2,TGCGCCAGCAGCCAAGGTAACACAGGGCCCCTTTGGACCTTC,CASSQGNTGPLWTF
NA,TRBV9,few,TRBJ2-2,TGTGCCAGCAGCACGCGACGGGGAGGGGGCACCGGGGAGCTGTTTTTT,CASSTRRGGGTGELFF
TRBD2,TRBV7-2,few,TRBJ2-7,TGTGCCAGCAGCTTAGACCGGACTAGAAGAGCCGAGCAGTACTTC,CASSLDRTRRAEQYF
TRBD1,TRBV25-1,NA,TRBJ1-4,TGTGCCAGCAGTGAGCTTGGGACAGGGGTAACAACTAATGAAAAACTGTTTTTT,CASSELGTGVTTNEKLFF
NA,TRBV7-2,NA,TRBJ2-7,TGTGCCAGCAGCTTAGCAGGGGGGGACGTCTACGAGCAGTACTTC,CASSLAGGDVYEQYF
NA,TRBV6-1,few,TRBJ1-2,TGTGCCAGCAAGGACAATCTCTATGGCTACACCTTC,CASKDNLYGYTF
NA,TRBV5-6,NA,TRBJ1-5,TGTGCCAGCAGCCCAGGGCGTTATAGCAATCAGCCCCAGCATTTT,CASSPGRYSNQPQHF
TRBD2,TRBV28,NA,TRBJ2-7,TGTGCCAGCAGTCCCTTCTCACCGGGACTAGCTTCCGAGCAGTACTTC,CASSPFSPGLASEQYF
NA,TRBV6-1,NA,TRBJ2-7,TGTGCCAGCAGCTCCACAGGGCTAGGTAGCGACGAGCAGTACTTC,CASSSTGLGSDEQYF
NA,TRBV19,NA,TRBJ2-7,TGTGCCAGTAGTATAAGCTGGGCAGGTCCCTACGAGCAGTACTTC,CASSISWAGPYEQYF
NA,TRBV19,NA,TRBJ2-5,TGTGCCAGTAGTATATCTGGGGGCCAGGCAGAGACCCAGTACTTC,CASSISGGQAETQYF
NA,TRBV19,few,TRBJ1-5,TGTGCCAGTAGCACTGAATTAAGCAATCAGCCCCAGCATTTT,CASSTELSNQPQHF
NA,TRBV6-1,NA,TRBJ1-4,TGTGCCAGCAGTGAAAGCTGGAGTAGAGGGCTTAATGAAAAACTGTTTTTT,CASSESWSRGLNEKLFF
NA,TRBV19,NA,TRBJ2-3,TGTGCCAGTAGTTCAGGTACAGATACGCAGTATTTT,CASSSGTDTQYF
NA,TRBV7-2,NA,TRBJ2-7,TGTGCCAGCAGCCTCTTCGGTGACTACTCCTACGAGCAGTACTTC,CASSLFGDYSYEQYF
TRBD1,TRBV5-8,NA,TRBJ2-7,TGTGCCAGCAGCCGCCGGGACAGGGTATCGCACGAGCAGTACTTC,CASSRRDRVSHEQYF
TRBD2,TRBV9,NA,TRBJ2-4,TGTGCCAGCAGCGAGAGGCCGGCGGGGGGAAACATTCAGTACTTC,CASSERPAGGNIQYF
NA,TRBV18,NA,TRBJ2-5,TGTGCCAGCTCACCGGAGGGGGAGACCCAGTACTTC,CASSPEGETQYF
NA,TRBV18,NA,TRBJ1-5,TGTGCCAGCTCACCCTTTAATAATCAGCCCCAGCATTTT,CASSPFNNQPQHF